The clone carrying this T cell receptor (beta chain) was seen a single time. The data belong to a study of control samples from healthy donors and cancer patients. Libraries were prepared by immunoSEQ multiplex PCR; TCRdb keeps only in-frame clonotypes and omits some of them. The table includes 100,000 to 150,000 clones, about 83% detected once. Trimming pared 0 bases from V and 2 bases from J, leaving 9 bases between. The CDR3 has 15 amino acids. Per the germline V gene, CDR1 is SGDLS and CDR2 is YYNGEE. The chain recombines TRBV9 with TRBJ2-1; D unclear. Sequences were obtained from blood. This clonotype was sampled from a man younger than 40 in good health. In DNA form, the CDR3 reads TGTGCCAGCAGCGTAGATGGACGGGCCTACAATGAGCAGTTCTTC. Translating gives CASSVDGRAYNEQFF.